One sample yielded the 3 T cell receptor beta chains listed below, sequenced in a study of cytomegalovirus exposure and HLA in healthy donors. The PCR contained 60 Vbeta and 13 Jbeta primers. The data were produced by immunoSEQ multiplex PCR, yet TCRdb's version contains in-frame clones alone and is incomplete. This table has more than 55,000 clones, 75% to 85% appearing once. The specimen was PBMCs. All receptors come from a man aged 25-40 years in good health and CMV-seronegative.

The CDR3 sequence: CASSPSSGYVRGYTF. As DNA, the CDR3 is TGTGCCAGCAGCCCTTCATCAGGGTACGTCCGTGGCTACACCTTC. The V call is TRBV11-1, the J call TRBJ1-2, with a weak D call TRBD1 (5 bases). The V end lost 5 bases, the J end lost 7 bases, and 20 bases lay between the germline ends. CDR3 length: 15 residues. In germline, CDR1 is SGHAT, CDR2 FQDESV (reference sequence).

This chain connects TRBV29-1 to TRBJ1-1; 7 bases line up with TRBD1. The germline CDR1 and CDR2 sequences are SQVTM and ANQGSEA. Trimming cost V 2 bases and J 0 bases; bases outside gene matches: 0. The CDR3 is 13 residues long. In nucleotides, the CDR3 is TGCAGCGTTGAAAGGGGGCTGAACACTGAAGCTTTCTTT. Its translation is CSVERGLNTEAFF.

The chain employs TRBV4-2 and TRBJ2-5; 11 nucleotides line up with TRBD2. This CDR3 is 17 amino acids long. With V trimmed by 8 bases and J by 5 bases, 16 bases remained unmatched. The V gene's germline CDR1 is LGHNA and CDR2 YNFKEQ. This CDR3 is CASRGASGGPDGETQYF. The CDR3, as DNA: TGTGCCAGCCGGGGGGCTAGCGGGGGGCCTGACGGGGAGACCCAGTACTTC.